This TCR beta chain was sequenced for a study of human T cells and chemical hapten exposure. Study-level information: Patients having alopecia areata, totalis or universalis were mostly female.

Time point in this sample: patch test 2, 6 weeks after DPC sensitization. Sample treatment: therapeutic diphenylcyclopropenone sensitization with weekly scalp DPC. The sample holds many counts of this clonotype. Antigen unknown. It was the library that attached unique molecular identifiers to individual cDNA molecules. In the original processing: With a range of roughly 20,000 to 690,600, the median per sample was 95,638 TCRs. MiXCR was run by TCRdb on the RACE reads, yielding one entry per CDR3 protein. The V and J calls reflect TCRdb's pipeline rather than the authors' work. Of approximately 91,000 distinct CDR3 sequences in the sample, around a tenth were seen once. Findings and caveats of the study: Sensitization with DPC brought no change to TCRs above 1 in 1000 in frequency.

Sequenced material: whole blood, taken in connection with sensitization to the hapten diphenylcyclopropenone (DPC). The receptor was derived from a man aged 18 to 29 with alopecia areata. Some clones in this sample may be carry-over from other donors' samples.

DNA of the CDR3: TGTGCCAGCTCAACGGGACAGGCCCAGCAGCCCCAGCATTTT. Amino acid sequence: CASSTGQAQQPQHF. The chain links TRBV18 to TRBJ1-5; TRBD1 matches 8 bases. Trimming at V came to 5 bases and at J to 7 bases, leaving 7 bases not matched to a gene. This CDR3 comprises 14 residues. The germline gives CDR1 KGHSH, CDR2 LQKENI.